This is a list of T cell receptor beta chains from one sample in a study of blood T cell repertoires in COVID-19. Method: immunoSEQ multiplex PCR; TCRdb's copy keeps in-frame clones and lacks some. The sample has some 250,000 clones, just over 85% seen once. What was sequenced was PBMCs or T cells enriched from blood (not recorded which). These TCRs come from a man aged 18 to 29 who had recovered from COVID-19. The conserved cysteine and the conserved F or W are not part of the CDR3 here. The order of the fields is V gene, J gene, clone size, CDR3 protein. The listing skips clone size in some rows; elsewhere it reads once, few, many or a size class.

V gene: TRBV4-1
J gene: TRBJ1-2
clone size: NA
CDR3 protein: ASSQVKGSDADRRGGYT

V gene: TRBV14
J gene: TRBJ1-6
clone size: NA
CDR3 protein: ASSQRTGRRSPLH

V gene: TRBV27
J gene: TRBJ2-1
clone size: NA
CDR3 protein: ASSFRDRDNEQF

V gene: TRBV19
J gene: TRBJ2-1
clone size: NA
CDR3 protein: ASSMEAGGYNEQF

V gene: TRBV5-1
J gene: TRBJ1-1
clone size: few
CDR3 protein: ASSEQVNTEAF

V gene: TRBV9
J gene: TRBJ2-2
clone size: NA
CDR3 protein: ASSLRTSAITGELF

V gene: TRBV18
J gene: TRBJ1-4
clone size: NA
CDR3 protein: ASSPRHSLTNEKLF

V gene: TRBV28
J gene: TRBJ2-5
clone size: NA
CDR3 protein: ASRGGTGQLETQY

V gene: TRBV24-1
J gene: TRBJ2-1
clone size: NA
CDR3 protein: ATSDFGTGDYNEQF

V gene: TRBV4-2
J gene: TRBJ2-1
clone size: NA
CDR3 protein: ASSHPRSYNEQF

V gene: TRBV2
J gene: TRBJ2-1
clone size: NA
CDR3 protein: ASSETRRGGYNEQF

V gene: TRBV7-2
J gene: TRBJ2-1
clone size: NA
CDR3 protein: ASSLDSGREGGNEQF

V gene: TRBV19
J gene: TRBJ1-1
clone size: NA
CDR3 protein: ASSNHPGGNTEAF

V gene: TRBV5-1
J gene: TRBJ1-1
clone size: NA
CDR3 protein: ASSSHPGEGKTEAF

V gene: TRBV4-1
J gene: TRBJ2-6
clone size: NA
CDR3 protein: ASSQPLRANVLT

V gene: TRBV4-1
J gene: TRBJ1-4
clone size: NA
CDR3 protein: ASNKQGLNEKLF

V gene: TRBV30
J gene: TRBJ1-2
clone size: NA
CDR3 protein: AWKALGYT

V gene: TRBV28
J gene: TRBJ2-7
clone size: NA
CDR3 protein: ASSLSGSAAGSYEQY

V gene: TRBV5-1
J gene: TRBJ2-3
clone size: NA
CDR3 protein: ASSRQGSYHADTQY

V gene: TRBV14
J gene: TRBJ1-3
clone size: NA
CDR3 protein: ASSQGMGPGNTIY

V gene: TRBV4-1
J gene: TRBJ2-1
clone size: NA
CDR3 protein: ASSQDGQGYYEQF

V gene: TRBV18
J gene: TRBJ2-1
clone size: NA
CDR3 protein: ASSQTSAGSSYNEQF

V gene: TRBV7-9
J gene: TRBJ2-1
clone size: NA
CDR3 protein: ASSLAPSPTGNEQF

V gene: TRBV15
J gene: TRBJ2-2
clone size: NA
CDR3 protein: ATSRLPLPRDGELF

V gene: TRBV3-1/TRBV3-2
J gene: TRBJ1-1
clone size: NA
CDR3 protein: ASSQVSRNEAF

V gene: TRBV5-1
J gene: TRBJ2-1
clone size: NA
CDR3 protein: ASSLPGGDYNEQF

V gene: TRBV14
J gene: TRBJ2-5
clone size: NA
CDR3 protein: ASSPWGLETQY

V gene: TRBV2
J gene: TRBJ1-2
clone size: NA
CDR3 protein: ASSERPRDGYT

V gene: TRBV30
J gene: TRBJ2-1
clone size: NA
CDR3 protein: AWKGDRRYNEQF